This entry lists 9 T cell receptor beta chains sequenced from one sample in a study of blood T cell repertoires in COVID-19 (dated by TCRdb to the early 2020s). The library was made by the immunoSEQ multiplex PCR assay. The source is immuneACCESS, and TCRdb retained only in-frame sequences with V and J called. Part of the clones is not carried over; for the studies checked, unresolved V genes explain less than half of this, and the remainder is unexplained. This sample lists under 100,000 clones; about 78% were detected once. The top ten clonotypes cover around 33% of the sample. Sequencing was done on a sample of peripheral blood. All receptors derive from a man in his 60s with COVID-19, enrolled during active disease.

With regard to this clone: Other DNA sequences in this sample translate to the same CDR3. The rearrangement joins TRBV11-3 to TRBJ2-2, with 8 positions matching TRBD2. Germline loops: CDR1 SGHNT, CDR2 YENEEA. J gave up 1 base and V 3 bases, and 7 bases lay outside the gene matches. This CDR3 has 17 amino acids. CDR3 coding DNA: TGTGCCAGCAGCTTTGGTCGGGGGGGCCGGAACACCGGGGAGCTGTTTTTT. Translation: CASSFGRGGRNTGELFF.

The chain links TRBV3-1 (or the pseudogene TRBV3-2) to TRBJ2-7; 7 bases are shared with TRBD2. Per germline, CDR1 LGHDT and CDR2 YNNKEL (reference sequence). CDR3 length equals 13 residues. Germline trimming cut 4 bases from V and 6 bases from J; bases unmatched to any gene: 6. CDR3 coding DNA: TGTGCCAGCAGCCCCTCAGCGGGAACCGAGCAGTACTTC. Translation: CASSPSAGTEQYF.

The chain recombines TRBV5-1 with TRBJ2-1, with 10 bases that match TRBD1. CDR1 is SGHRS and CDR2 is YFSETQ in the germline V gene. Unmatched junction bases numbered 7, after V lost 3 bases and J lost 7 bases. The CDR3 covers 15 residues. The CDR3 sequence is CASSSPGQGRNEQFF. CDR3 sequence (DNA): TGCGCCAGCAGCTCCCCGGGACAGGGGAGGAATGAGCAGTTCTTC.

This rearrangement joins TRBV14 to TRBJ2-1; D is perhaps TRBD2 (6 bases). The CDR3 sequence is 12 residues long. V gave up 5 bases and J gave up 16 bases, with 18 bases separating them. The germline V gene encodes CDR1 SGHDN and CDR2 FVKESK. The CDR3 coding sequence is TGTGCCAGCAGCATATCGGGACTTCAAAAATTCTTC. Its translation: CASSISGLQKFF.

V usage is TRBV9 and J usage is TRBJ2-7; no firm D call. The germline V and J ends were trimmed by 2 bases and 0 bases, with 9 bases remaining between them. Germline lookup yields CDR1 SGDLS and CDR2 YYNGEE. CDR3 length: 14 residues. In DNA form, the CDR3 reads TGTGCCAGCAGCGTGGCGGCTCCCTCCTACGAGCAGTACTTC. Its translation: CASSVAAPSYEQYF.

The chain is built from TRBV3-1 (or the pseudogene TRBV3-2) and TRBJ1-2, with 9 nucleotides matching TRBD1. From germline, CDR1 is LGHDT and CDR2 YNNKEL (reference sequence). CDR3 length equals 15 residues. V was pared by 5 bases and J by 4 bases, with 8 bases of the junction left unmatched. The CDR3 loop reads CASSYPGTGIYGYTF. CDR3 nucleotide sequence: TGTGCCAGCAGCTATCCCGGGACAGGGATCTATGGCTACACCTTC.

The CDR3 nucleotides read TGTGCCAGCGGACCAGGGTACCAGGTGGGCTACACCTTC. This encodes CASGPGYQVGYTF. The chain joins TRBV12-3 or TRBV12-4 to TRBJ1-2; possible D gene TRBD1, 5 bases. The length of the CDR3 is 13 residues. The V gene lost 8 bases and the J gene lost 8 bases, with 18 bases spanning the gap.

The CDR3, as DNA: TGCGCCAGCAGCCAAGAGCTAGCGGGTGGGGGGGCAGCAGAGACCCAGTACTTC. Translated: CASSQELAGGGAAETQYF. The V call is TRBV4-3, the J call TRBJ2-5; 8 bases are shared with TRBD2. V was clipped by 0 bases and J by 4 bases; unmatched bases: 13. The CDR3 sequence is 18 residues long. Germline V CDR1 and CDR2: LGHNA, YSLEER.

The chain combines TRBV2 with TRBJ1-4; 7 bases line up with TRBD1. V shed 3 bases, J shed 7 bases, and the junction held 8 bases outside the gene matches. CDR1 SNHLY and CDR2 FYNNEI come from the germline V gene. This CDR3 has 15 amino acids. CDR3 sequence reads: CASSDGRGVLEKLFF. DNA of the CDR3: TGTGCCAGCAGTGACGGCAGGGGGGTCCTTGAAAAACTGTTTTTT.